This TCR beta chain was captured in a study of blood T cell repertoires in COVID-19. Method: immunoSEQ multiplex PCR; TCRdb's copy keeps in-frame clones and lacks some. The repertoire includes about 170,000 clones, 85% to 90% of them detected once, and roughly 3.6% sits in the top ten. Germline-derived CDR1 and CDR2 are SGHTA and FQGTGA. V was trimmed by 5 bases and J by 6 bases, leaving 10 bases between them. The CDR3 loop spans 13 amino acids. This clone has just a few counts. The chain uses TRBV7-3 and TRBJ2-2; D gene uncertain. Material for sequencing was peripheral blood. This sequence originates from a man younger than 35 with active or convalescent COVID-19. The DNA of the CDR3 is TGTGCCAGCAGCCTACGGGTCCCCGGGGAGCTGTTTTTT. Encoded protein: CASSLRVPGELFF.